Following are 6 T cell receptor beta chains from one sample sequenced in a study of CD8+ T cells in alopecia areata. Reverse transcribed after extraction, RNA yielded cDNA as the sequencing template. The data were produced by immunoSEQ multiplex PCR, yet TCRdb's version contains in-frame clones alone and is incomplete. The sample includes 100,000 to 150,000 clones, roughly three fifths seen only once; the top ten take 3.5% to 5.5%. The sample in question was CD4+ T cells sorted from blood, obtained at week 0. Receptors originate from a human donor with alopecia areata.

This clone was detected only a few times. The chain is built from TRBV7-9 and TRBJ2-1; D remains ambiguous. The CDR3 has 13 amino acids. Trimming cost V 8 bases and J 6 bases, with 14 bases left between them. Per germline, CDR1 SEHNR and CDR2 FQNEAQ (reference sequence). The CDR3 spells CASLSRDSNEQFF. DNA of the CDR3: TGTGCCAGCTTAAGCCGCGATAGCAATGAGCAGTTCTTC.

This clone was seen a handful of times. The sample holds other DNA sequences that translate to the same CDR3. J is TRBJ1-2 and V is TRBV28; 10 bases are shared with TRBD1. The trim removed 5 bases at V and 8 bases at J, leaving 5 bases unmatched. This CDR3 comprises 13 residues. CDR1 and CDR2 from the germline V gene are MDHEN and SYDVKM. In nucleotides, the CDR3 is TGTGCCAGCAGTCCCGGGACAGGGGACGGCTACACCTTC. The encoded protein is CASSPGTGDGYTF.

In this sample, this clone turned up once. The CDR3 coding sequence is TGTGCCAGCAGCGTGAAGGACAGGGGAGACATTCAGTACTTC. It encodes CASSVKDRGDIQYF. The rearrangement uses TRBV5-6 and TRBJ2-4; 9 nucleotides agree with TRBD1. The germline V gene has CDR1 SGHDT and CDR2 YYEEEE. The CDR3 covers 14 residues. V shed 4 bases, J shed 8 bases, and the junction held 7 bases outside the gene matches. The variable domain in full, completed from reference TRBV5-6 and TRBJ2-4, reads DAGVTQSPTHLIKTRGQQVTLRCSPKSGHDTVSWYQQALGQGPQFIFQYYEEEERQRGNFPDRFSGHQFPNYSSELNVNALLLGDSALYLCASSVKDRGDIQYFGAGTRLSVL.

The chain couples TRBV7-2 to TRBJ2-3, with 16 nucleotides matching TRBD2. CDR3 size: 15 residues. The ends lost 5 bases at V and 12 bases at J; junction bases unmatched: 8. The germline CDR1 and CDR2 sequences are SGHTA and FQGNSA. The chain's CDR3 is CASSPEGTSGRAQYF. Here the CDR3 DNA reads TGTGCCAGCAGCCCAGAGGGGACTAGCGGGAGGGCACAGTATTTT.

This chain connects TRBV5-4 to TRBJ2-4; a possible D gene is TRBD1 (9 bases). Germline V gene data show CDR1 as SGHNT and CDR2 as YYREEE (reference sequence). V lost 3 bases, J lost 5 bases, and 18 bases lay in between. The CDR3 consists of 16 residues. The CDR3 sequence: CASSSGGDREENIQYF. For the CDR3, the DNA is TGTGCCAGCAGCTCCGGGGGGGACAGGGAGGAAAACATTCAGTACTTC. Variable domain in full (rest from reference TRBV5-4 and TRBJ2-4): ETGVTQSPTHLIKTRGQQVTLRCSSQSGHNTVSWYQQALGQGPQFIFQYYREEENGRGNFPPRFSGLQFPNYSSELNVNALELDDSALYLCASSSGGDREENIQYFGAGTRLSVL.

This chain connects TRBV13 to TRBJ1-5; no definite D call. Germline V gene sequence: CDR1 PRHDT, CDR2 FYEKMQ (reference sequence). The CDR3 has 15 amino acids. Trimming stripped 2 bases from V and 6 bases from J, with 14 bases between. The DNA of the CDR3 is TGTGCCAGCAGCTTACCTGCGGAATCAGGTCAGCCCCAGCATTTT. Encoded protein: CASSLPAESGQPQHF.